This is a list of T cell receptor beta chains from one sample in a study of long-term antiretroviral therapy in people with HIV. The protocol was immunoSEQ multiplex PCR, while the TCRdb copy is restricted to in-frame clones and leaves out a portion. This table has roughly 28,000 clones, approximately 91% appearing once. The source material was unsorted PBMCs, sampled 3.1 years after starting antiretroviral therapy. The receptor set was obtained from a man younger than 35 with HIV. CDR3s include the opening cysteine and the closing phenylalanine or tryptophan. The D gene is left open where the match is weak. Part of the rows lack a size; the others show once, few, many or a class for expanded clones.

d_gene: TRBD2; j_gene: TRBJ2-1; abundance: -; v_gene: TRBV7-9; CDR3nt: TGTGCCAGCACCCAGGGGACTAGCGGCTACAATGAGCAGTTCTTC; CDR3aa: CASTQGTSGYNEQFF
d_gene: -; j_gene: TRBJ2-2; abundance: once; v_gene: TRBV7-3; CDR3nt: TGTGCCAGCAAAGGGGGAGATGACACCGGGGAGCTGTTTTTT; CDR3aa: CASKGGDDTGELFF
d_gene: TRBD2; j_gene: TRBJ2-1; abundance: -; v_gene: TRBV15; CDR3nt: TGTGCCACCAGCGACGGGACTAGCGGGAGTTTTGAGCAGTTCTTC; CDR3aa: CATSDGTSGSFEQFF
d_gene: TRBD2; j_gene: TRBJ2-7; abundance: -; v_gene: TRBV6-6; CDR3nt: TGTGCCAGCAGTCCAGCGGGGGCCCGACTGAACAAGCAGTACTTC; CDR3aa: CASSPAGARLNKQYF
d_gene: TRBD2; j_gene: TRBJ2-1; abundance: -; v_gene: TRBV7-2; CDR3nt: TGTGCCAGCAGCCCTCCCGGACTAGCCTACAATGAGCAGTTCTTC; CDR3aa: CASSPPGLAYNEQFF
d_gene: TRBD1; j_gene: TRBJ1-2; abundance: -; v_gene: TRBV6-6; CDR3nt: TGTGCCAGCAGTCAACAGGGGGCGGTTGGCTACACCTTC; CDR3aa: CASSQQGAVGYTF
d_gene: TRBD1; j_gene: TRBJ2-7; abundance: -; v_gene: TRBV7-2; CDR3nt: TGTGCCAGCAGCTTCCGTCGGGGACAGCAGGACGAGCAGTACTTC; CDR3aa: CASSFRRGQQDEQYF
d_gene: TRBD1; j_gene: TRBJ1-1; abundance: -; v_gene: TRBV9; CDR3nt: TGTGCCAGCAGCGCCCAGGGGGCGGGTACTGAAGCTTTCTTT; CDR3aa: CASSAQGAGTEAFF
d_gene: -; j_gene: TRBJ2-5; abundance: -; v_gene: TRBV7-6; CDR3nt: TGTGCCAGCAGCTTAGGAGTTGAAGAGACCCAGTACTTC; CDR3aa: CASSLGVEETQYF
d_gene: -; j_gene: TRBJ1-2; abundance: -; v_gene: TRBV9; CDR3nt: TGTGCCAGCAGCTCTCTGTCCGTTCTCTATGGCTACACCTTC; CDR3aa: CASSSLSVLYGYTF
d_gene: -; j_gene: TRBJ2-7; abundance: once; v_gene: TRBV18; CDR3nt: TGTGCCAGCTCACCGGCAGGTGCTACCTACGAGCAGTACTTC; CDR3aa: CASSPAGATYEQYF
d_gene: -; j_gene: TRBJ1-4; abundance: -; v_gene: TRBV28; CDR3nt: TGTGCCAGCAGAAGTATAGGCGGAGAAAAACTGTTTTTT; CDR3aa: CASRSIGGEKLFF
d_gene: TRBD1; j_gene: TRBJ1-1; abundance: -; v_gene: TRBV27; CDR3nt: TGTGCCAGCAGTTGGCGGGACAGTACTGAAGCTTTCTTT; CDR3aa: CASSWRDSTEAFF
d_gene: -; j_gene: TRBJ1-4; abundance: -; v_gene: TRBV25-1; CDR3nt: TGTGCCAGCGCCTCACTAGACAGACCTAATGAAAAACTGTTTTTT; CDR3aa: CASASLDRPNEKLFF
d_gene: TRBD1; j_gene: TRBJ2-5; abundance: -; v_gene: TRBV19; CDR3nt: TGTGCCAGTAGTGACCGGGACAGGGGAGTTGAAGAGACCCAGTACTTC; CDR3aa: CASSDRDRGVEETQYF
d_gene: -; j_gene: TRBJ2-5; abundance: -; v_gene: TRBV11-2; CDR3nt: TGTGCCAGCAGAGGGGGACCCCGGACCCAGTACTTC; CDR3aa: CASRGGPRTQYF
d_gene: -; j_gene: TRBJ1-5; abundance: -; v_gene: TRBV19; CDR3nt: TGTGCCAGTAGTACCCAACCCCTTCTCCAGGGAATGAGAAGCAATCAGCCCCAGCATTTT; CDR3aa: CASSTQPLLQGMRSNQPQHF
d_gene: TRBD1; j_gene: TRBJ1-2; abundance: -; v_gene: TRBV5-4; CDR3nt: TGTGCCAGCAGCCCTTGGACAGGCAATTTTTATGGCTACACCTTC; CDR3aa: CASSPWTGNFYGYTF
d_gene: -; j_gene: TRBJ1-2; abundance: -; v_gene: TRBV30; CDR3nt: TGTGCCTGGGGTAACCCAGGTAACTATGGCTACACCTTC; CDR3aa: CAWGNPGNYGYTF
d_gene: TRBD2; j_gene: TRBJ2-1; abundance: -; v_gene: TRBV4-3; CDR3nt: TGCGCCAGCAGCCAAGTAGATAGCGGGCCGGGGGGTGAGCAGTTCTTC; CDR3aa: CASSQVDSGPGGEQFF
d_gene: -; j_gene: TRBJ2-2; abundance: -; v_gene: TRBV4-3; CDR3nt: TGCGCCAGCAGCCAAGACGGGCGGGGCACCGGGGAGCTGTTTTTT; CDR3aa: CASSQDGRGTGELFF
d_gene: TRBD1; j_gene: TRBJ1-6; abundance: -; v_gene: TRBV4-3; CDR3nt: TGCGCCAGCAGCCAAGATAGGACAGGGGGGAATTCACCCCTCCACTTT; CDR3aa: CASSQDRTGGNSPLHF
d_gene: TRBD2; j_gene: TRBJ2-3; abundance: -; v_gene: TRBV7-9; CDR3nt: TGTGCCAGCAGCTTAACGGTGGTGGCTAGCGGGGGGGCGGATACGCAGTATTTT; CDR3aa: CASSLTVVASGGADTQYF
d_gene: -; j_gene: TRBJ2-7; abundance: -; v_gene: TRBV13; CDR3nt: TGTGCCAGCAGCGGAGGGAGGGGGGTCTACGAGCAGTACTTC; CDR3aa: CASSGGRGVYEQYF
d_gene: -; j_gene: TRBJ1-1; abundance: few; v_gene: TRBV13; CDR3nt: TGTGCCAGCAGCTTAGTCAGCAGAGAAGCTTTCTTT; CDR3aa: CASSLVSREAFF
d_gene: TRBD1; j_gene: TRBJ2-7; abundance: once; v_gene: TRBV5-5; CDR3nt: TGTGCCAGCAGCCCAATTCGGGACAGCTCCTACGAGCAGTACTTC; CDR3aa: CASSPIRDSSYEQYF
d_gene: TRBD2; j_gene: TRBJ2-2; abundance: few; v_gene: TRBV27; CDR3nt: TGTGCCAGCAGTTTACGGGGGGGTAACACCGGGGAGCTGTTTTTT; CDR3aa: CASSLRGGNTGELFF
d_gene: -; j_gene: TRBJ2-7; abundance: -; v_gene: TRBV7-8; CDR3nt: TGTGCCAGCAGCTTTGGGACTGAGTCCTACGAGCAGTACTTC; CDR3aa: CASSFGTESYEQYF
d_gene: -; j_gene: TRBJ2-7; abundance: once; v_gene: TRBV7-8; CDR3nt: TGTGCCAGCAGCCCAGGAAACTACGAGCAGTACTTC; CDR3aa: CASSPGNYEQYF
d_gene: -; j_gene: TRBJ2-4; abundance: -; v_gene: TRBV7-3; CDR3nt: TGTGCCAGCAGCCCTATTGCGTCTAGCTCTTGGATAGCCAAAAACATTCAGTACTTC; CDR3aa: CASSPIASSSWIAKNIQYF
d_gene: TRBD1; j_gene: TRBJ2-1; abundance: -; v_gene: TRBV6-5; CDR3nt: TGTGCCAGCAGTCTCCGGGACAGGGACAATGAGCAGTTCTTC; CDR3aa: CASSLRDRDNEQFF
d_gene: -; j_gene: TRBJ1-2; abundance: -; v_gene: TRBV6-6; CDR3nt: TGTGCCAGCAGTGGTGGTTATGGCTACACCTTC; CDR3aa: CASSGGYGYTF
d_gene: -; j_gene: TRBJ2-3; abundance: -; v_gene: TRBV29-1; CDR3nt: TGCAGCGTTGAAGATAAACGTGAAGCAGATACGCAGTATTTT; CDR3aa: CSVEDKREADTQYF
d_gene: TRBD2; j_gene: TRBJ2-7; abundance: -; v_gene: TRBV6-5; CDR3nt: TGTGCCAGCAGTTACTCGCGGGAGATGGCCTACGAGCAGTACTTC; CDR3aa: CASSYSREMAYEQYF
d_gene: -; j_gene: TRBJ2-5; abundance: -; v_gene: TRBV7-2; CDR3nt: TGTGCCAGCAGCCCCCCAATAGGTGGGTGGTTGAGGGAGACCCAGTACTTC; CDR3aa: CASSPPIGGWLRETQYF
d_gene: -; j_gene: TRBJ1-2; abundance: few; v_gene: TRBV4-3; CDR3nt: TGCGCCAGCAGATTATCAAGGGTCAGTTATGGCTACACCTTC; CDR3aa: CASRLSRVSYGYTF
d_gene: -; j_gene: TRBJ1-1; abundance: -; v_gene: TRBV11-2; CDR3nt: TGTGCCAGCAGCTCTCTGGCGGGGGCGCTTCAAGCTTTCTTT; CDR3aa: CASSSLAGALQAFF
d_gene: TRBD2; j_gene: TRBJ2-3; abundance: -; v_gene: TRBV5-5; CDR3nt: TGTGCCAGCAGCTACTCGGGGATAGCGGGAGGCGGGGATACGCAGTATTTT; CDR3aa: CASSYSGIAGGGDTQYF